This entry lists 7 T cell receptor beta chains sequenced from one sample in a study of cytomegalovirus exposure and HLA in healthy donors. The PCR used 60 Vbeta and 13 Jbeta primers. The repertoire was sequenced with immunoSEQ multiplex PCR; TCRdb's copy has only in-frame clones and lacks some. The profile shows 190,000 or so clones, 80% of them singletons. The sample was PBMCs. Source of these receptors: a boy aged 5-17 years in good health and CMV-seronegative.

The chain has TRBV27 and TRBJ1-1; 8 bases line up with TRBD1. CDR3 length: 12 amino acids. J was trimmed by 8 bases and V by 4 bases; bases with no gene match: 3. Germline V lookup: CDR1 MNHEY, CDR2 SMNVEV (reference sequence). CDR3 nucleotide sequence: TGTGCCAGCAGTTCGCGGACAGGGGAAGCTTTCTTT. This sequence encodes CASSSRTGEAFF.

The count of this clone is one. This sequence joins TRBV30 and TRBJ1-4; D gene ambiguous. The germline CDR1 and CDR2 sequences are GTSNPN and SVGIG (reference sequence). Trimming cost V 2 bases and J 8 bases, with 24 bases left between them. CDR3 length equals 17 residues. The CDR3 region has the DNA TGTGCCTGGAGTCGTCGGGGTCGAAACTTCCGGAGGGAAAAACTGTTTTTT. It is translated as CAWSRRGRNFRREKLFF.

The chain employs TRBV5-1 and TRBJ1-6; D is ambiguous. Germline-derived CDR1 and CDR2 are SGHRS and YFSETQ. The CDR3 runs to 13 residues. V lost 4 bases, J lost 5 bases, and 7 bases lay in between. Written as DNA, the CDR3 is TGCGCCAGCAGCCCAGGCGATAATTCACCCCTCCACTTT. Encoded protein: CASSPGDNSPLHF.

Of note for this clone: A junction end diverges from the germline sequence, so it may reflect a read error. The J gene is TRBJ1-1, the V gene TRBV7-9, with TRBD1 matching over 9 bases. In germline, CDR1 is SEHNR, CDR2 FQNEAQ (reference sequence). The CDR3 runs 17 residues. For the CDR3, the DNA is TGTTCCAGCAGCACCCTGACAGGGGGTATTGGGGACACTGAAGCTTTCTTT. This translates into CSSSTLTGGIGDTEAFF.

The rearrangement uses TRBV21-1 and TRBJ2-5; TRBD1 is the table's D call, not checked against the DNA. The J call may be faulty, since TRBJ2-7 better matches the DNA end. TRBV21-1 is listed as a pseudogene. The CDR3 is made up of 15 amino acids. CDR3 loop: CASSKRSQLKYEQYF. In DNA, the CDR3 is TGTGCCAGCAGCAAAAGGTCACAGCTAAAATACGAGCAGTACTTC.

The rearrangement uses TRBV11-3 and TRBJ1-4; D gene unclear. The CDR3 loop spans 16 amino acids. Trimming removed 1 base from V and 5 bases from J, with 14 bases in between. Germline CDR1 and CDR2: SGHNT and YENEEA. The DNA for the CDR3 is TGTGCCAGCAGCTTAGTTATGTCGACGGGAAATGAAAAACTGTTTTTT. Translating it yields CASSLVMSTGNEKLFF.

The chain joins TRBV27 to TRBJ1-1; D is perhaps TRBD1 (5 bases). The CDR3 is 15 amino acids. V lost 5 bases and J 11 bases, leaving 24 bases between the germline ends. The V gene's germline CDR1 is MNHEY and CDR2 SMNVEV (reference sequence). CDR3 region: CASSVPGTPPGDAFF. The CDR3, as DNA: TGTGCCAGCAGTGTCCCCGGGACCCCTCCGGGAGATGCTTTCTTT.